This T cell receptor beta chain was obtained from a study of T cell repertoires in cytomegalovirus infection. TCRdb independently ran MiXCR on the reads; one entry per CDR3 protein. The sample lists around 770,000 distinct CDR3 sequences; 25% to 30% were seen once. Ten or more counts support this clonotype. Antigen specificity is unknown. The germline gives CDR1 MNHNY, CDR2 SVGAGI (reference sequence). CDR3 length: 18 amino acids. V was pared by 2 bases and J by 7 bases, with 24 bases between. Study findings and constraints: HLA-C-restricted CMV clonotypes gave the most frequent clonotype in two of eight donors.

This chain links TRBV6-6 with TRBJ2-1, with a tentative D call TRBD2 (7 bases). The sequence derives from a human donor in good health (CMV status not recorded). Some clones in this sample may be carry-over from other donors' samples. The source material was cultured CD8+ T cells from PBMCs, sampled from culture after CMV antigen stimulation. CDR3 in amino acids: CASSYPKGGGSLRNEQFF. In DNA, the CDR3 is TGTGCCAGCAGTTACCCGAAAGGGGGGGGGTCTTTGAGGAATGAGCAGTTCTTC.